This is a list of T cell receptor beta chains from one sample in a study of shared clonotypes between healthy human individuals. Assay used: immunoSEQ multiplex PCR; TCRdb lists only in-frame clones, some missing. The table has roughly 2,000,000 clones, roughly 95% seen once. Sequenced: naive CD8+ T cells from PBMCs. All receptors come from a man aged 18 to 30 in good health. Some clones in this sample may be carry-over from other donors' samples. CDR3s include the opening cysteine and the closing phenylalanine or tryptophan. Each record gives: J gene, V gene, D gene, clone size, CDR3 protein. A D gene is named only where the DNA matches it firmly. Rows may omit the clone size; those that give it use once, few, many or a size class.

>TRBJ2-7|TRBV29-1|NA|once
CSVVPGAPGEQYF
>TRBJ2-1|TRBV5-1|NA|NA
CASSPKPRAGANEQFF
>TRBJ1-1|TRBV28|TRBD1|NA
CASRKTGGTEAFF
>TRBJ2-1|TRBV19|NA|NA
CASSVGGLSEQFF
>TRBJ1-1|TRBV6-6|NA|NA
CASSYSRGGPEAFF
>TRBJ1-1|TRBV27|NA|NA
CASSLEGRTEAFF
>TRBJ1-5|TRBV28|NA|NA
CASSSALNFNSNQPQHF
>TRBJ2-7|TRBV5-4|NA|NA
CASSLDRGGWEQYF
>TRBJ2-7|TRBV9|NA|NA
CASSVDSSGISSYEQYF
>TRBJ1-4|TRBV7-9|NA|NA
CASSLLQGSDEKLFF
>TRBJ2-1|TRBV5-4|NA|NA
CASRPDGANEQFF
>TRBJ2-1|TRBV27|TRBD2|NA
CASSLMAGGPYEQFF
>TRBJ2-3|TRBV2|TRBD2|NA
CASSGGRAEDTQYF
>TRBJ2-7|TRBV5-1|TRBD1|NA
CASSLGQGIIYEQYF
>TRBJ2-3|TRBV7-8|NA|NA
CASSLGGVSGTDTQYF
>TRBJ2-5|TRBV28|NA|NA
CASSLLARETQYF
>TRBJ1-1|TRBV7-6|TRBD1|few
CASSPRTGNTEAFF
>TRBJ2-2|TRBV6-5|NA|NA
CASRLLRSGELFF
>TRBJ2-1|TRBV27|NA|NA
CASSPTLVSGPTEQFF
>TRBJ2-7|TRBV7-3|TRBD2|NA
CASSSHLRRTSGYEQYF
>TRBJ1-5|TRBV27|NA|NA
CASTQVEQPQHF
>TRBJ2-7|TRBV7-6|NA|NA
CASSLRRSGYEQYF
>TRBJ2-3|TRBV7-9|TRBD2|NA
CASSLVVLASDTQYF
>TRBJ1-1|TRBV5-1|TRBD1|NA
CASSVRLSTGYFAEAFF
>TRBJ1-1|TRBV27|NA|NA
CASSLNWNTEAFF